This is a list of T cell receptor beta chains from one sample in a study of OX40 agonist ivuxolimab in advanced cancers. Method: immunoSEQ multiplex PCR; TCRdb's copy keeps in-frame clones and lacks some. Seen here are approximately 24,000 clones, approximately 75% observed once, and the top ten hold about 25%. Source: CD4+ or CD8+ T cells sorted from blood, taken in a trial of the OX40 agonist ivuxolimab. The source of these receptors is an adult with an advanced solid tumor such as melanoma, head and neck, liver or kidney cancer. Both conserved end residues are part of each CDR3. A D gene is named only where the DNA matches it firmly. The size of a clone is reported for some rows only, either as once, few or many, or as a class for expanded clones.

clone_size j_call d_call v_call cdr3_length cdr3_aa cdr3_nt
NA TRBJ1-1 NA TRBV6-5 14 CASSYGLGDTEAFF TGTGCCAGCAGTTACGGATTAGGGGACACTGAAGCTTTCTTT
NA TRBJ2-1 NA TRBV6-4 15 CASSENPGSSDEQFF TGTGCCAGCAGTGAAAATCCGGGTAGTTCGGATGAGCAGTTCTTC
NA TRBJ1-5 NA TRBV28 13 CASSLVGMQPQHF TGTGCCAGCAGCTTGGTCGGGATGCAGCCCCAGCATTTT
NA TRBJ2-7 NA TRBV28 15 CASSLSLGGRHEQYF TGTGCCAGCAGTTTGTCCCTTGGGGGGCGTCACGAGCAGTACTTC
NA TRBJ2-7 NA TRBV4-1 14 CASSLPGDGYEQYF TGCGCCAGCAGCCTTCCAGGGGATGGCTACGAGCAGTACTTC
NA TRBJ2-7 NA TRBV4-2 14 CASSLEGGAYEQYF TGTGCCAGCAGCTTGGAGGGCGGGGCCTACGAGCAGTACTTC
NA TRBJ1-6 NA TRBV4-3 16 CASSQDLALYNSPLHF TGCGCCAGCAGCCAAGATCTCGCACTCTATAATTCACCCCTCCACTTT
few TRBJ1-2 NA TRBV20-1 10 CSAPSYGYTF TGCAGTGCTCCCTCTTATGGCTACACCTTC
NA TRBJ2-3 TRBD1 TRBV9 16 CASSIGTVVSTDTQYF TGTGCCAGCAGCATAGGGACAGTCGTTAGCACAGATACGCAGTATTTT
NA TRBJ2-7 NA TRBV14 14 CASSYDWSSYEQYF TGTGCCAGCAGTTACGACTGGAGCTCCTACGAGCAGTACTTC
NA TRBJ2-1 TRBD1 TRBV19 15 CASSMGQGSLNEQFF TGTGCCAGTAGTATGGGACAGGGAAGTCTAAATGAGCAGTTCTTC